The clone carrying this TCR beta chain was seen more than once but under ten times. What it binds is unknown. The data were taken from a study of graft-versus-host responses after intestinal transplantation. Sequenced by immunoSEQ multiplex PCR; TCRdb stores in-frame clones only, minus some. The repertoire holds under 150,000 clones, with 90% as singletons. The CDR3 has 14 amino acids. V was clipped by 7 bases and J by 4 bases; unmatched bases: 6. Germline lookup yields CDR1 MNHNY and CDR2 SVGAGI (reference sequence). The chain links TRBV6-6 to TRBJ1-5; 8 bases map to TRBD1. The sequenced sample was unstimulated CD4+ T cells sorted from spleen or lymph node cells, obtained before intestinal transplant. The sequence derives from a human donor who received an intestinal transplant. CDR3 DNA sequence: TGTGCCAGCACCTCGACAGGGGTAAATCAGCCCCAGCATTTT. Residues: CASTSTGVNQPQHF.